Listed here are 25 T cell receptor beta chains from one sample, sequenced in a study of T cells in Graves' hyperthyroidism and ophthalmopathy. TCR beta CDR3 sequences were amplified from RNA transcripts. Using the HTBI primer set, a first-round RT-PCR was run on the TCR CDR3. TCRdb itself ran the multiplex PCR reads through MiXCR, one entry per CDR3 protein. The sample records 300,000 to 450,000 distinct CDR3 sequences, about a sixth being singletons. Sequencing used blood. Receptors were obtained from a woman between 25 and 40 years old with Graves' hyperthyroidism that later progressed to Graves' ophthalmopathy.

This clonotype has ten or more counts. The rearrangement uses TRBV2 and TRBJ1-2, with 10 positions matching TRBD1. CDR1 is SNHLY, CDR2 FYNNEI, per germline. Unmatched junction bases numbered 3, after V lost 5 bases and J lost 0 bases. This CDR3 comprises 15 residues. This CDR3 is CASSSDRGPNYGYTF. In nucleotides, the CDR3 is TGTGCCAGCAGTTCCGACAGGGGGCCTAACTATGGCTACACCTTC.

This clonotype was recorded a few times. The chain uses TRBV20-1 and TRBJ2-7, with D perhaps matching TRBD2 (6 bases). The CDR3 contains 14 residues. V was clipped by 0 bases and J by 3 bases, with 12 bases between them. In germline, CDR1 is DFQATT, CDR2 SNEGSKA (reference sequence). The CDR3 DNA reads TGCAGTGCTAGAGATCGTACTAGCCTCTACGAGCAGTACTTC. Translating gives CSARDRTSLYEQYF.

This clonotype came up a few times. The rearrangement uses TRBV25-1 and TRBJ1-4, with unresolved D. V was trimmed by 1 base and J by 5 bases, leaving 14 bases between them. The CDR3 runs to 16 residues. From germline, CDR1 is MGHDK and CDR2 SYGVNS. This chain's CDR3 is CASSELRPRGNEKLFF. The CDR3 nucleotides read TGTGCCAGCAGTGAATTAAGGCCGCGGGGAAATGAAAAACTGTTTTTT. The full variable domain, in which reference TRBV25-1 and TRBJ1-4 provide the parts outside the CDR3, is EADIYQTPRYLVIGTGKKITLECSQTMGHDKMYWYQQDPGMELHLIHYSYGVNSTEKGDLSSESTVSRIRTEHFPLTLESARPSHTSQYLCASSELRPRGNEKLFFGSGTQLSVL.

The chain combines TRBV4-1 with TRBJ1-6, with D uncertain. The CDR3 extends over 14 amino acids. Trimming left V 0 bases short and J 6 bases short, with 6 bases between. Germline V gene data show CDR1 as MGHRA and CDR2 as YSYEKL. The CDR3 sequence: CASSQEDFNSPLHF. CDR3 DNA sequence: TGCGCCAGCAGCCAAGAAGACTTTAATTCACCCCTCCACTTT.

This clonotype was observed a few times. The chain carries TRBV4-1 and TRBJ1-6; D might be TRBD1 (6 bases). Per germline, CDR1 MGHRA and CDR2 YSYEKL. Trimming removed 2 bases at V and 10 bases at J, with 18 bases between. This CDR3 spans 16 amino acids. For the CDR3, the DNA is TGCGCCAGCAGCCAAAATACAGGGATCGTGAGCTCACCCCTCCACTTT. As protein: CASSQNTGIVSSPLHF.

This clonotype was picked up many times. This rearrangement joins TRBV7-8 to TRBJ1-1, with 8 bases identical to TRBD1. This CDR3 comprises 13 residues. From germline, CDR1 is SGHVS and CDR2 FQNEAQ. Trimming cost V 6 bases and J 4 bases; bases outside gene matches: 4. CDR3 coding DNA: TGTGCCAGCAGACAAACAGGGGGCACTGAAGCTTTCTTT. It translates to CASRQTGGTEAFF.

This clonotype appeared many times. The chain is built from TRBV6-1 and TRBJ2-7, with TRBD2 as a possible D gene (5 bases). With 2 bases removed from V and 0 bases from J, the gap between germline ends came to 8 bases. Germline-derived CDR1 and CDR2 are MNHNS and SASEGT. The CDR3 length is 14 residues. As DNA, the CDR3 is TGTGCCAGCAGTGAACCGGGGAGCTCCTACGAGCAGTACTTC. Translation: CASSEPGSSYEQYF.

In its sample, this clonotype was seen a few times. The chain is built from TRBV12-3 or TRBV12-4 and TRBJ2-7; D gene unclear. The CDR3 runs to 11 residues. V was clipped by 2 bases and J by 6 bases, with 5 bases between them. DNA of the CDR3: TGTGCCAGCAGTTTAAAGGCCGAGCAGTACTTC. Translated, it gives CASSLKAEQYF.

This clonotype came up many times. The rearrangement links TRBV10-3 to TRBJ1-2; D gene unclear. The CDR3 sequence is 13 residues long. Trimming stripped 4 bases from V and 6 bases from J, with 12 bases between. Per germline, CDR1 ENHRY and CDR2 SYGVKD. The DNA for the CDR3 is TGTGCCATCAGTGTTTCCAGCCCGGATGGCTACACCTTC. It yields the protein CAISVSSPDGYTF.

This clonotype has ten or more counts. This chain uses TRBV13 with TRBJ2-3, with 7 bases identical to TRBD2. Per germline, CDR1 PRHDT and CDR2 FYEKMQ (reference sequence). J gave up 0 bases and V 5 bases, and 8 bases lay outside the gene matches. This CDR3 is built from 16 residues. In DNA, the CDR3 is TGTGCCAGCAGCCCACCTAGCGGAGCTAGCACAGATACGCAGTATTTT. Amino acids: CASSPPSGASTDTQYF.

The rearrangement links TRBV4-1 to TRBJ2-1; the D call may be TRBD1 or TRBD2 (7 bases each). From germline, CDR1 is MGHRA and CDR2 YSYEKL. Trimming left V 2 bases short and J 3 bases short, with 17 bases between. The CDR3 extends over 17 amino acids. CDR3 protein: CASSQIPGGDSYNEQFF. In DNA, the CDR3 is TGCGCCAGCAGCCAAATACCTGGGGGGGACAGCTACAATGAGCAGTTCTTC.

This chain joins TRBV6-1 and TRBJ2-7; D ambiguous. The CDR3 loop spans 15 amino acids. CDR1 MNHNS and CDR2 SASEGT come from the germline V gene. Deletions cut 2 bases from V and 6 bases from J, with 17 bases between. CDR3 residues: CASSEPGPNRLEQYF. DNA of the CDR3: TGTGCCAGCAGTGAACCGGGCCCCAATAGGCTCGAGCAGTACTTC.

There are many counts of this clonotype. This sequence joins TRBV7-9 and TRBJ2-3, with TRBD1 matching 7 bases. Germline CDR1 reads SEHNR; CDR2 reads FQNEAQ (reference sequence). The CDR3 consists of 14 residues. The V segment lost 4 bases and the J segment 5 bases; nucleotides outside the gene matches: 6. This chain's CDR3 is CASSSGQVGDTQYF. CDR3 DNA sequence: TGTGCCAGCAGCTCTGGACAGGTTGGAGATACGCAGTATTTT.

This clonotype came up many times. The J gene is TRBJ2-7, the V gene TRBV10-3; D call uncertain. Deletions cut 10 bases from V and 2 bases from J, with 21 bases between. This CDR3 comprises 15 residues. The germline V gene encodes CDR1 ENHRY and CDR2 SYGVKD. The CDR3 DNA follows: TGTGCCAGCATGGAACGGGCTCAATTCGCCTACGAGCAGTACTTC. Its translation: CASMERAQFAYEQYF.

This clonotype was recorded many times. This sequence joins TRBV4-1 and TRBJ2-7; D unclear. CDR3 length: 13 residues. Germline loops: CDR1 MGHRA, CDR2 YSYEKL. Trimming stripped 4 bases from V and 0 bases from J, with 7 bases between. CDR3 amino acids: CASSRSDSYEQYF. DNA for the CDR3: TGCGCCAGCAGCCGGTCGGACTCCTACGAGCAGTACTTC.

The table lists this clonotype with many counts. V and J are TRBV29-1 and TRBJ2-2, with D possibly TRBD1 on 6 matching bases. The CDR3 runs to 12 residues. The V gene lost 4 bases and the J gene lost 6 bases, with 9 bases spanning the gap. CDR1 is SQVTM, CDR2 ANQGSEA, per germline. The CDR3 reads CSVARTAGELFF. CDR3 nucleotide sequence: TGCAGCGTTGCAAGGACAGCCGGGGAGCTGTTTTTT.

About this clonotype: This may come from a read error, since a much larger clone is one base off. The chain joins TRBV30 to TRBJ2-7; no clear D gene. V was clipped by 0 bases and J by 6 bases, with 3 bases between them. Germline-derived CDR1 and CDR2 are GTSNPN and SVGIG (reference sequence). The CDR3 covers 10 residues. CDR3 sequence: CAWSVSEQYF. CDR3 bases: TGTGCCTGGAGTGTATCCGAGCAGTACTTC.

This clonotype was found many times. V usage is TRBV20-1 and J usage is TRBJ2-7, with 8 bases fitting TRBD1. The length of the CDR3 is 13 residues. The V gene's germline CDR1 is DFQATT and CDR2 SNEGSKA (reference sequence). The ends lost 1 base at V and 6 bases at J; junction bases unmatched: 5. DNA of the CDR3: TGCAGTGCTAGAGCAGGGGGCGGTCCCGAGCAGTACTTC. Its translation: CSARAGGGPEQYF.

In this sample, this clonotype turned up many times. V is TRBV6-2 or TRBV6-3 and J is TRBJ2-7; D is uncertain. The CDR3 is 12 amino acids. Germline loops: CDR1 MNHEY, CDR2 SVGEGT. The germline V and J ends were trimmed by 2 bases and 2 bases, with 4 bases remaining between them. The CDR3 reads CASSYSAYEQYF. The DNA for the CDR3 is TGTGCCAGCAGTTACAGTGCCTACGAGCAGTACTTC.

The table lists this clonotype with a few counts. The J gene is TRBJ2-7, the V gene TRBV6-1; D is undetermined. Germline V CDR1 and CDR2: MNHNS, SASEGT. Trimming removed 2 bases at V and 4 bases at J, with 18 bases between. The CDR3 covers 16 residues. CDR3 DNA: TGTGCCAGCAGTGAACCCTTCCTAGGATTCACGTACGAGCAGTACTTC. This encodes CASSEPFLGFTYEQYF.

This clonotype turned up a few times. In DNA, the CDR3 is TGTGCCACCAGTGATGCCGGGGGGGGTTGGGGCACAGATACGCAGTATTTT. Protein: CATSDAGGGWGTDTQYF. This chain links TRBV24-1 with TRBJ2-3, with 8 bases fitting TRBD2. Germline V gene sequence: CDR1 KGHDR, CDR2 SFDVKD. J lost 1 base, V lost 3 bases, and 8 bases had no gene match. The CDR3 is 17 residues long.

This clonotype was seen many times. This chain uses TRBV28 with TRBJ1-2, with 8 bases fitting TRBD1. The V segment lost 6 bases and the J segment 6 bases; nucleotides outside the gene matches: 9. The CDR3 length is 14 residues. CDR1 is MDHEN, CDR2 SYDVKM, per germline. The chain's CDR3 is CASSRQDRANGYTF. CDR3 nucleotide sequence: TGTGCCAGCAGCCGACAGGACAGGGCCAATGGCTACACCTTC.

The chain links TRBV4-1 to TRBJ2-7, with TRBD1 identical over 10 bases. The J call may not be correct, given that the DNA end is closer to TRBJ2-1. Germline lookup yields CDR1 MGHRA and CDR2 YSYEKL. This CDR3 has 16 amino acids. The CDR3 coding sequence is TGCGCCAGCAGCCAAGGGCTGACAGGGGGCCGGTACGAGCAGTTCTTC. It is translated as CASSQGLTGGRYEQFF.

The V call is TRBV7-3, the J call TRBJ2-3; D is unclear. The CDR3 runs 10 residues. The V and J ends lost 5 bases and 6 bases respectively, with 3 bases between them. The germline CDR1 and CDR2 sequences are SGHTA and FQGTGA. The CDR3: CASSPDTQYF. CDR3 DNA sequence: TGTGCCAGCAGCCCCGATACGCAGTATTTT.

This clonotype was detected only a few times. The chain carries TRBV7-3 and TRBJ2-1, with 7 bases fitting TRBD2. The V and J ends lost 11 bases and 7 bases, in that order; junction bases with no gene match: 5. The CDR3 runs to 11 residues. Germline V CDR1 and CDR2: SGHTA, FQGTGA. Written as DNA, the CDR3 is TGTGCCGGAGACGGGGGGAATGAGCAGTTCTTC. Its translation is CAGDGGNEQFF.